This entry lists 19 T cell receptor beta chains sequenced from one sample in a study of blood T cell repertoires in COVID-19. The data were produced by immunoSEQ multiplex PCR, yet TCRdb's version contains in-frame clones alone and is incomplete. Among nearly 300,000 clones, just under 90% were seen once, and the ten largest hold 2.9%. Specimen: PBMCs or T cells enriched from blood (not recorded which). These receptors were taken from a woman between 45 and 60 years old who had been exposed to COVID-19.

This rearrangement joins TRBV5-1 to TRBJ1-4, with TRBD1 identical over 9 bases. J lost 6 bases, V lost 4 bases, and 7 bases had no gene match. Germline V lookup: CDR1 SGHRS, CDR2 YFSETQ. The CDR3 is 15 amino acids. CDR3 in amino acids: CASSQQGATHEKLFF. The CDR3 region has the DNA TGCGCCAGCAGCCAACAGGGGGCTACTCATGAAAAACTGTTTTTT.

The chain couples TRBV3-1 (or the pseudogene TRBV3-2) to TRBJ1-2; no definite D call. Germline values: CDR1 LGHDT, CDR2 YNNKEL (reference sequence). Trimming removed 0 bases at V and 5 bases at J, with 10 bases between. The CDR3 totals 14 residues. The CDR3 coding sequence is TGTGCCAGCAGCCAAGATTTGGCAGGTTATGGCTACACCTTC. It yields the protein CASSQDLAGYGYTF.

This rearrangement joins TRBV7-9 to TRBJ2-7; D perhaps matches TRBD1 (6 bases). With 1 base removed from V and 3 bases from J, the gap between germline ends came to 10 bases. The CDR3 is 14 residues long. Germline V lookup: CDR1 SEHNR, CDR2 FQNEAQ (reference sequence). The CDR3 protein is CASSLGRDIYEQYF. The CDR3 bases are TGTGCCAGCAGCTTAGGCCGGGACATCTACGAGCAGTACTTC.

The chain employs TRBV5-6 and TRBJ2-3; 14 bases map to TRBD2. V shed 4 bases and J 7 bases; nucleotides not matched to a gene: 8. The CDR3 is 16 residues long. Germline values: CDR1 SGHDT, CDR2 YYEEEE. CDR3 amino acids: CASSRTSGGYSHTQYF. The CDR3 nucleotides are TGTGCCAGCAGCCGGACTAGCGGGGGGTACAGTCATACGCAGTATTTT. The whole variable domain, filled in from reference TRBV5-6 and TRBJ2-3, reads DAGVTQSPTHLIKTRGQQVTLRCSPKSGHDTVSWYQQALGQGPQFIFQYYEEEERQRGNFPDRFSGHQFPNYSSELNVNALLLGDSALYLCASSRTSGGYSHTQYFGPGTRLTVL.

This chain connects TRBV12-3 or TRBV12-4 to TRBJ1-1; TRBD1 is a possible D gene (5 bases). This CDR3 is built from 12 residues. The ends were cut back, 6 bases at V and 5 bases at J, with 10 bases in the middle. The CDR3 coding sequence is TGTGCCAGCAGCCAAACAGGAACTGAAGCTTTCTTT. It encodes CASSQTGTEAFF.

The rearrangement uses TRBV4-1 and TRBJ1-3; 8 bases are shared with TRBD1. From germline, CDR1 is MGHRA and CDR2 YSYEKL. This CDR3 has 16 amino acids. V lost 4 bases, J lost 5 bases, and 10 bases stayed unmatched. The CDR3 here is CASSRDRSSRRNTIYF. DNA for the CDR3: TGCGCCAGCAGCCGGGACAGGAGTTCAAGGCGAAACACCATATATTTT.

The chain carries TRBV6-5 and TRBJ2-7; 11 bases map to TRBD1. The V gene's germline CDR1 is MNHEY and CDR2 SVGAGI. V was pared by 4 bases and J by 3 bases, with 2 bases of the junction left unmatched. The CDR3 contains 14 residues. Here the CDR3 reads CASSWTGGNYEQYF. The CDR3 DNA reads TGTGCCAGCAGTTGGACAGGGGGCAACTACGAGCAGTACTTC.

V usage is TRBV19 and J usage is TRBJ2-1; possibly TRBD2 for D (6 bases). V was clipped by 4 bases and J by 0 bases, with 13 bases between them. The CDR3 has 16 amino acids. Germline V gives CDR1 LNHDA, CDR2 SQIVND (reference sequence). The CDR3 region is CASSRPGGASYNEQFF. The CDR3 region has the DNA TGTGCCAGTAGTAGGCCAGGCGGGGCCTCCTACAATGAGCAGTTCTTC.

This rearrangement joins TRBV7-9 to TRBJ2-5; TRBD2 is a possible D gene (5 bases). Trimming removed 1 base at V and 5 bases at J, with 17 bases between. The CDR3 sequence is 16 residues long. Germline CDR1 is SEHNR and CDR2 is FQNEAQ (reference sequence). DNA for the CDR3: TGTGCCAGCAGCTTAGATCCGGGGTATGGGTTGGAGACCCAGTACTTC. Residues: CASSLDPGYGLETQYF.

The chain has TRBV30 and TRBJ2-2; 10 bases are shared with TRBD1. From germline, CDR1 is GTSNPN and CDR2 SVGIG (reference sequence). The CDR3 extends over 17 amino acids. The junction had 6 bases not matched to a gene; V was cut back by 0 bases and J by 2 bases. CDR3 nucleotides: TGTGCCTGGAGTGTACAAAGGACAGGGGGAAACACCGGGGAGCTGTTTTTT. This sequence encodes CAWSVQRTGGNTGELFF.

Only one count was recorded for this clone. J is TRBJ1-5 and V is TRBV2, with D possibly being TRBD1 (5 bases). There are 16 residues in the CDR3. V lost 6 bases and J 4 bases, leaving 19 bases between the germline ends. Germline V gene sequence: CDR1 SNHLY, CDR2 FYNNEI. The CDR3 DNA follows: TGTGCCAGCAGCTATTCGCCCGGCAGGGCGAATCAGCCCCAGCATTTT. Encoded protein: CASSYSPGRANQPQHF.

This chain links TRBV29-1 with TRBJ1-2; no reliable D call. From germline, CDR1 is SQVTM and CDR2 ANQGSEA. V lost 4 bases and J lost 6, with 12 bases in between. The CDR3 sequence is 12 residues long. The CDR3 nucleotides read TGCAGCGTTGGGACTCTATGGGATGGCTACACCTTC. Its protein product is CSVGTLWDGYTF.

This clone was recorded only once. The rearrangement links TRBV27 to TRBJ2-3; TRBD2 matches at 8 bases. The CDR3 length is 14 residues. The V segment lost 5 bases and the J segment 4 bases; nucleotides outside the gene matches: 5. Germline V gives CDR1 MNHEY, CDR2 SMNVEV (reference sequence). The CDR3 spells CASSLGGAADTQYF. CDR3 in DNA: TGTGCCAGCAGTCTCGGGGGGGCCGCAGATACGCAGTATTTT.

The J gene is TRBJ1-1, the V gene TRBV19, with D tentatively TRBD1 (5 bases). CDR3 length equals 13 residues. Germline V gene sequence: CDR1 LNHDA, CDR2 SQIVND (reference sequence). The V gene lost 2 bases and the J gene lost 6 bases, with 10 bases spanning the gap. Here the CDR3 reads CASSIQGGAEAFF. The CDR3 nucleotides are TGTGCCAGTAGTATACAGGGCGGCGCTGAAGCTTTCTTT. Together with reference TRBV19 and TRBJ1-1, the CDR3 gives the full variable domain: DGGITQSPKYLFRKEGQNVTLSCEQNLNHDAMYWYRQDPGQGLRLIYYSQIVNDFQKGDIAEGYSVSREKKESFPLTVTSAQKNPTAFYLCASSIQGGAEAFFGQGTRLTVV.

This clone was recorded only once. This chain joins TRBV7-2 and TRBJ2-7; 8 bases match TRBD1. Losses at the gene ends were 0 bases for V and 4 bases for J; bases not matched to a gene: 5. The length of the CDR3 is 15 residues. Germline V gives CDR1 SGHTA, CDR2 FQGNSA. CDR3 sequence: CASSLAQGALYEQYF. The CDR3 nucleotides read TGTGCCAGCAGCTTAGCGCAGGGGGCATTATACGAGCAGTACTTC.

The genes are TRBV6-5 and TRBJ2-2, with D uncertain. Trimming took 4 bases from V and 1 from J, leaving 10 bases between them. The germline gives CDR1 MNHEY, CDR2 SVGAGI. The CDR3 contains 15 residues. The CDR3 region has the DNA TGTGCCAGCAGTTGGGCAGCCCAGAACACCGGGGAGCTGTTTTTT. Its protein is CASSWAAQNTGELFF.

This clone was seen once. J is TRBJ1-5 and V is TRBV27; 9 nucleotides match TRBD1. Unmatched junction bases numbered 10, after V lost 6 bases and J lost 7 bases. This CDR3 contains 15 residues. Per germline, CDR1 MNHEY and CDR2 SMNVEV (reference sequence). The CDR3 sequence is CASSLTGGLRQPQHF. CDR3 nucleotide sequence: TGTGCCAGCAGCCTTACAGGGGGCCTAAGGCAGCCCCAGCATTTT.

The chain is built from TRBV5-1 and TRBJ2-7; 10 positions match TRBD1. The CDR3 runs to 14 residues. The V and J ends lost 5 bases and 5 bases, in that order; junction bases with no gene match: 7. CDR1 SGHRS and CDR2 YFSETQ come from the germline V gene. The CDR3 sequence: CASRDLGQGNEQYF. In DNA, the CDR3 is TGCGCCAGCAGAGATCTGGGACAGGGGAACGAGCAGTACTTC.

J is TRBJ2-4 and V is TRBV5-1; D unclear. In germline, CDR1 is SGHRS, CDR2 YFSETQ. The V end lost 1 base, the J end lost 5 bases, and 10 bases lay between the germline ends. The CDR3 is 14 residues long. The CDR3 loop is CASSLNSPENIQYF. DNA of the CDR3: TGCGCCAGCAGCTTGAACAGTCCTGAAAACATTCAGTACTTC.